This TCR beta chain was sequenced for a study of breast tumors, draining lymph nodes, adjacent tissues. Whole-study results and caveats: Tumor T cell lymph node origin was a supported hypothesis, not proven. Tumor repertoires ranked between lymph nodes and nontumor tissue in diversity, with V and J gene preferences. Data fit most tumor T cells coming from lymph node, expanding in tumor. Luminal-like breast cancer showed significantly higher tumor–nontumor repertoire similarity than basal-like.

This clonotype came up a few times. Its antigen is unknown. MiXCR was run by TCRdb on the multiplex PCR reads, yielding one entry per CDR3 protein. The sample shows around 22,000 distinct CDR3 sequences, approximately 64% of them seen only once. The sequence derives from a female donor with breast cancer. Some clones in this sample may be carry-over from other donors' samples. The source material was tumor-adjacent breast tissue.

CDR3 sequence reads: CSATSGPYEQYF. The CDR3 DNA sequence: TGCAGTGCAACTAGCGGGCCGTACGAGCAGTACTTC. The chain couples TRBV20-1 to TRBJ2-7; TRBD2 matches 9 bases. The CDR3 has 12 amino acids. V shed 6 bases, J shed 4 bases, and the junction held 4 bases outside the gene matches. CDR1 is DFQATT and CDR2 is SNEGSKA in the germline V gene (reference sequence).